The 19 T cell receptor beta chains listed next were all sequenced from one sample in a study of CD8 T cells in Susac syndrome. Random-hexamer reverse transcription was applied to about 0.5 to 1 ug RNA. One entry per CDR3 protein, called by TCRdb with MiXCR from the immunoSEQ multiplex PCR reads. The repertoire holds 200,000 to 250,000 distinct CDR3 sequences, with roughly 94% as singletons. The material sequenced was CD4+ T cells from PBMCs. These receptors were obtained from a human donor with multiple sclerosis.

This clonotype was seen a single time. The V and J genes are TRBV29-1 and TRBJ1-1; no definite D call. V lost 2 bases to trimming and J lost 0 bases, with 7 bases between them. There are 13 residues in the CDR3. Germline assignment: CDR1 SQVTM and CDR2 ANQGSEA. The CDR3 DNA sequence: TGCAGCGTTGAACACGCAGTGAACACTGAAGCTTTCTTT. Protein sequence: CSVEHAVNTEAFF.

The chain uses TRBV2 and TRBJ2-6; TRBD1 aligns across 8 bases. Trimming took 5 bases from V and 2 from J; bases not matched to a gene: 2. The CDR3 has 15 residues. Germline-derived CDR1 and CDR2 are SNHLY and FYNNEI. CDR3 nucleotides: TGTGCCAGCAGTCTACAGGGGGCTGGGGCCAACGTCCTGACTTTC. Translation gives CASSLQGAGANVLTF.

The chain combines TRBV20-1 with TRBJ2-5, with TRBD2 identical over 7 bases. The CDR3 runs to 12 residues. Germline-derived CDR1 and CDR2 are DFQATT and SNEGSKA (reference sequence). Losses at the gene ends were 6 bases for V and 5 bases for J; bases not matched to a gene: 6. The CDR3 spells CSAAAGWETQYF. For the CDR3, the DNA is TGCAGTGCCGCAGCGGGATGGGAGACCCAGTACTTC.

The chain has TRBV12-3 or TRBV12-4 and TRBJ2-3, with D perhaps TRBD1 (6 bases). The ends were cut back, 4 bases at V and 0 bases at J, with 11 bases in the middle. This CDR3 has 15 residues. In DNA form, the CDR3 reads TGTGCCAGCAGTTCGGGACACCCTAGCACAGATACGCAGTATTTT. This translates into CASSSGHPSTDTQYF.

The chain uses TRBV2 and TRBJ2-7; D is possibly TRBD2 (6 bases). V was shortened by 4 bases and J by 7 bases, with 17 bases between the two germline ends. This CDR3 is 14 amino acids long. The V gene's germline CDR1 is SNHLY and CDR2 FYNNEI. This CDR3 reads CASSAAGGLGEQYV. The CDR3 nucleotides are TGTGCCAGCAGTGCAGCCGGGGGTCTGGGGGAGCAGTACGTC.

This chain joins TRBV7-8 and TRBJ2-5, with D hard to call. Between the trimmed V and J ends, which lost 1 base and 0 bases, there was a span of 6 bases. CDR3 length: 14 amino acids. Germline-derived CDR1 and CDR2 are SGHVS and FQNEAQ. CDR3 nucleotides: TGTGCCAGCAGCTTAGTGAGTAACCAAGAGACCCAGTACTTC. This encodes CASSLVSNQETQYF.

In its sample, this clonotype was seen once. The CDR3 coding sequence is TGTGCCTGGAGTGTAATGAAGGGGTCCTATGGCTACACCTTC. Translated, it gives CAWSVMKGSYGYTF. The rearrangement uses TRBV30 and TRBJ1-2; possibly TRBD1 for D (5 bases). V lost 0 bases, J lost 4 bases, and 12 bases lay in between. This CDR3 spans 14 amino acids. CDR1 is GTSNPN and CDR2 is SVGIG in the germline V gene (reference sequence).

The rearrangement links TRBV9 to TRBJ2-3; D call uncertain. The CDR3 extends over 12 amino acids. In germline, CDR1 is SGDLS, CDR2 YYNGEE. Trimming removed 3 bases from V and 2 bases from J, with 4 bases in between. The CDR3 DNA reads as TGTGCCAGCAGCGCCAACACAGATACGCAGTATTTT. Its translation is CASSANTDTQYF.

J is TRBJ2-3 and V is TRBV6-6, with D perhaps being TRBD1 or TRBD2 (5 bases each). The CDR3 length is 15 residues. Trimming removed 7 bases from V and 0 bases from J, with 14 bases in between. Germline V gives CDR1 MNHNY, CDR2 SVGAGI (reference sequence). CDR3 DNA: TGTGCCAGCAACGGACCGGGACGTAGCACAGATACGCAGTATTTT. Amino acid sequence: CASNGPGRSTDTQYF.

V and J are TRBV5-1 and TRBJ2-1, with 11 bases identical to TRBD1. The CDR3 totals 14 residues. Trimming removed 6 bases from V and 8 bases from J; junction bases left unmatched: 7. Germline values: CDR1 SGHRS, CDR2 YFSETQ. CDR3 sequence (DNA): TGCGCCAGCACCCGGACAGGGGGCATCGATGAGCAGTTCTTC. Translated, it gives CASTRTGGIDEQFF.

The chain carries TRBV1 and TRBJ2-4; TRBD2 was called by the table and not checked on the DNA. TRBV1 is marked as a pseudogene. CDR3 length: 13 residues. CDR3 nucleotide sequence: TGCACCAGCAGCCGGACTAGTTGGAACATTCAGTACTTC. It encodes CTSSRTSWNIQYF.

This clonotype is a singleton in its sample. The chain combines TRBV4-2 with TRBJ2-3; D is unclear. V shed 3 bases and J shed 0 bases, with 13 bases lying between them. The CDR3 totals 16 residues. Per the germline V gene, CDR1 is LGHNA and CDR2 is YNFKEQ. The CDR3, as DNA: TGTGCCAGCAGCCAGTGGTCGGGTGGAAGCACAGATACGCAGTATTTT. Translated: CASSQWSGGSTDTQYF.

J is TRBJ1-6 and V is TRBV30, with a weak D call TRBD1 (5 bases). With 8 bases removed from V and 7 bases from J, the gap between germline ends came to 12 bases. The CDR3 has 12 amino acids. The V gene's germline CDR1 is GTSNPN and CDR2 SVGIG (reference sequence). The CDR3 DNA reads TGTGCCGGGGGACGGGACAATTCACCCCTCCACTTT. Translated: CAGGRDNSPLHF. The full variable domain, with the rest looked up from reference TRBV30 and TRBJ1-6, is SQTIHQWPATLVQPVGSPLSLECTVEGTSNPNLYWYRQAAGRGLQLLFYSVGIGQISSEVPQNLSASRPQDRQFILSSKKLLLSDSGFYLCAGGRDNSPLHFGNGTRLTVT.

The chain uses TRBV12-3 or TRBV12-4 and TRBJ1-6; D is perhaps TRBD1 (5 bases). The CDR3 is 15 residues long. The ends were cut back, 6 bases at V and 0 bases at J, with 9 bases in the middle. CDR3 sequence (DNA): TGTGCCAGCAGGCAGGGAGCCTCCTATAATTCACCCCTCCACTTT. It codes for CASRQGASYNSPLHF.

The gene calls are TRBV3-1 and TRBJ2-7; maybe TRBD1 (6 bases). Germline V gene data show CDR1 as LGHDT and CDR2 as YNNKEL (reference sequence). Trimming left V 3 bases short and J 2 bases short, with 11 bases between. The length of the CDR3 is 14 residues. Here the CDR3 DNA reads TGTGCCAGCAGCCAGGGTCGGACAGCCTACGAGCAGTACTTC. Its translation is CASSQGRTAYEQYF.

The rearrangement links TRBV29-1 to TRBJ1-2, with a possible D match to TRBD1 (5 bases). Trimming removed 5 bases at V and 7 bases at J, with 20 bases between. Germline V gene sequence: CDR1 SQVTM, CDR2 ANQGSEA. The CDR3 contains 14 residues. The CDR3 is CSVSSPGKGAGYTF. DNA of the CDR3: TGCAGCGTTTCTTCTCCGGGAAAAGGGGCTGGCTACACCTTC.

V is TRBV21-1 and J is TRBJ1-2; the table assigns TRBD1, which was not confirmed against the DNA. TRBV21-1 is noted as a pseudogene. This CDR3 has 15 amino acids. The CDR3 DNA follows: TGTGCCAGCAGCTCCTACAGGAATACTAACTATGGCTACACCTTC. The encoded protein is CASSSYRNTNYGYTF.

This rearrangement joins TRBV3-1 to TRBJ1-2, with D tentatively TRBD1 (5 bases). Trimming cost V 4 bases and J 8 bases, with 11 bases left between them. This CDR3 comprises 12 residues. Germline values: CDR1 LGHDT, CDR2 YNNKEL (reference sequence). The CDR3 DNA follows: TGTGCCAGCAGCCCCCCCGAGGGGGGCTACACCTTC. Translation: CASSPPEGGYTF.

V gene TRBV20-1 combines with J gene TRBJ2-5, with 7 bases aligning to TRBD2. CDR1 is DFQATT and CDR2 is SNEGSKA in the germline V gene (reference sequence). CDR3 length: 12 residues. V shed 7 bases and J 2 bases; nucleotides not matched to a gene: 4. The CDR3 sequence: CSGRGVQETQYF. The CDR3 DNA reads TGCAGTGGCCGGGGGGTGCAAGAGACCCAGTACTTC.